This TCR beta chain was captured by sequencing in a study of blood T cell repertoires in COVID-19. Background on the study: T cells, B-cell-depleted T cells, or PBMCs supplied cDNA or gDNA.

This CDR3 is built from 14 residues. Germline lookup yields CDR1 SGHTA and CDR2 FQGNSA. V shed 4 bases and J 7 bases; nucleotides not matched to a gene: 7. As processed by the authors: Reference gene primer amplification yielded estimated nucleated cell counts. Clones were read by immunoSEQ multiplex PCR, and TCRdb kept only the in-frame ones, dropping some. The DNA was the basis for D and trimming; V, J and clone size are from that table. The table has about 350,000 clones, approximately 84% seen once; the top ten hold just under 3%. All enrollees were about 18 to 89 years old and from fewer than 25 US areas.

This chain connects TRBV7-2 to TRBJ1-5; TRBD1 matches at 7 bases. Specimen: PBMCs or T cells enriched from blood (not recorded which). The sequence came from a woman under 40 who had recovered from COVID-19. The CDR3 is CASSSNRGSQPQHF. The DNA for the CDR3 is TGTGCCAGCAGCTCCAACAGGGGAAGCCAGCCCCAGCATTTT.